The rows below give T cell receptor beta chains drawn from one sample of a study of blood T cell repertoires in COVID-19. Clones were sequenced by immunoSEQ multiplex PCR, and TCRdb holds only the in-frame ones, with some missing. The sample holds roughly 290,000 clones, 70% to 90% seen once. The sample consisted of peripheral blood. Receptors were obtained from a woman aged 45-65 years who had recovered from COVID-19. Both conserved end residues are part of each CDR3. D genes are given only for firm matches.

TRBD2,TRBJ2-1,TRBV7-7,CASSLARASGGNEQFF
TRBD2,TRBJ2-1,TRBV29-1,CSTTIAGGYGNEQFF
TRBD1,TRBJ1-1,TRBV6-5,CASSYTGGVWGTEAFF
-,TRBJ1-3,TRBV4-3,CASSQVRGLSGNTIYF
-,TRBJ1-2,TRBV27,CASSLGPQFYGYTF
-,TRBJ1-1,TRBV12-3/TRBV12-4,CAGHRTTNTEAFF
-,TRBJ2-5,TRBV7-7,CASSPARGGETQYF
-,TRBJ2-1,TRBV6-5,CASSYSTSSYNEQFF
TRBD1,TRBJ1-4,TRBV4-3,CASSQTGTGNEKLFF
-,TRBJ1-3,TRBV7-9,CASSLVGVVVSGNTIYF
-,TRBJ2-2,TRBV9,CASSVDVWGRTGELFF
-,TRBJ1-1,TRBV29-1,CSIQQGGAEAFF
-,TRBJ2-1,TRBV7-3,CASSILPGSYNEQFF
TRBD2,TRBJ2-2,TRBV9,CASSVSGRRSTGELFF
-,TRBJ2-7,TRBV30,CACVGGYEQYF
-,TRBJ2-7,TRBV21-1,CASSKGLAVDEQYF
TRBD1,TRBJ1-6,TRBV3-1/TRBV3-2,CASSHGDRDNSPLHF
TRBD1,TRBJ1-2,TRBV6-1,CASSRGDRGLYGYTF
-,TRBJ1-1,TRBV18,CASSPPPQTEAFF
-,TRBJ2-1,TRBV15,CATSRERASPNNEQFF
-,TRBJ2-3,TRBV7-2,CASSPGSASRTDTQYF
TRBD1,TRBJ1-3,TRBV19,CASSSQGGSGNTIYF
-,TRBJ1-2,TRBV19,CASSMITEVNYGYTF
TRBD2,TRBJ2-7,TRBV30,CAWARGGGSYEQYF
TRBD2,TRBJ2-5,TRBV28,CASSTLLLAVGQETQYF
-,TRBJ1-3,TRBV6-5,CACSGALSGNTIYF
TRBD1,TRBJ1-1,TRBV19,CASSIGTGKRNTEAFF
TRBD2,TRBJ2-1,TRBV6-5,CASGVAGGPDNEQFF
TRBD1,TRBJ1-3,TRBV28,CASSSDRTGSGNTIYF
TRBD1,TRBJ1-2,TRBV2,CASTQPGQGATSYGYTF
-,TRBJ2-5,TRBV11-1,CASSLQGMGETQYF
-,TRBJ2-7,TRBV5-5,CASSFTYEQYF
-,TRBJ1-3,TRBV11-2,CASSLPRGWIAKTGNTIYF
TRBD1,TRBJ2-7,TRBV29-1,CSVAGQYSYEQYF
-,TRBJ1-2,TRBV28,CASSSGGGEGYGYTF
TRBD2,TRBJ2-1,TRBV6-2/TRBV6-3,CASSYQGLALNEQFF
-,TRBJ1-4,TRBV4-3,CASSRELATNEKLFF
-,TRBJ2-7,TRBV10-1,CASSDRSYEQYF
-,TRBJ2-1,TRBV11-2,CASSLVSGMLNEQFF
-,TRBJ1-1,TRBV19,CASKQVGSEAFF
-,TRBJ2-7,TRBV5-3,CARSFHLGSYEQYF
TRBD1,TRBJ2-2,TRBV7-2,CASRQGGYTGELFF
TRBD2,TRBJ2-3,TRBV30,CAWSVFGGDLSGRAQDTQYF
-,TRBJ1-5,TRBV19,CASSWGDQPQHF
-,TRBJ1-1,TRBV4-3,CASSPELTDTEAFF
-,TRBJ2-7,TRBV28,CASSWRSRQRNEQYF
-,TRBJ1-5,TRBV15,CATSRDKGVSGQPQHF
TRBD1,TRBJ1-1,TRBV19,CASSILDRAPEAFF
TRBD1,TRBJ2-5,TRBV11-2,CASSPDRVETQYF
TRBD1,TRBJ1-2,TRBV11-2,CASSSDRDHYGYTF
-,TRBJ1-2,TRBV6-5,CASSLNPGPGYTF
TRBD1,TRBJ2-5,TRBV14,CASSQDGQGGETQYF
TRBD1,TRBJ1-3,TRBV5-1,CASSLVAAGGHGNTIYF
TRBD2,TRBJ2-7,TRBV29-1,CSVETSGYEQYF
-,TRBJ2-7,TRBV7-9,CASSLSTASAGEQYF